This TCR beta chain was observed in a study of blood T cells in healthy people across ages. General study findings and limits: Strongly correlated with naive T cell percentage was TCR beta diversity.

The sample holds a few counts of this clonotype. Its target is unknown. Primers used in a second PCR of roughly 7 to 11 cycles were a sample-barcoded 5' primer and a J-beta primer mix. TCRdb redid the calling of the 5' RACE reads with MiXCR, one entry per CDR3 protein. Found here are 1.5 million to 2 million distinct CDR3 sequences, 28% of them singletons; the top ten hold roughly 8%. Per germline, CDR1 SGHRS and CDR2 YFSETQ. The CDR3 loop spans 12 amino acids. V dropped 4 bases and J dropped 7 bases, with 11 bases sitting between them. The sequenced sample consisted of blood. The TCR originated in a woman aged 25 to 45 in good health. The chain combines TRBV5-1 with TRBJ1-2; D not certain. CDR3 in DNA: TGCGCCAGCAGCCAAGGATCTTGTGGCTACACCTTC. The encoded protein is CASSQGSCGYTF.